A single sample gave rise to the 7 T cell receptor beta chains below, sequenced in a study of cytomegalovirus exposure and HLA in healthy donors. This PCR relied on a set of 60 Vbeta primers and 13 Jbeta primers. This table comes from immunoSEQ multiplex PCR, and its TCRdb copy is limited to in-frame clones, with some not included. The table lists 100,000 to 150,000 clones, approximately 78% of them singletons. The sample taken for sequencing was PBMCs. The receptors originated from a woman in her 40s in good health and CMV-seronegative.

Written as DNA, the CDR3 is TGTGCCAGCAGCAAGGGAACAGGTTCCCTTGGCTACGAGCAGTACTTC. As protein: CASSKGTGSLGYEQYF. V gene TRBV5-8 combines with J gene TRBJ2-5; weak D call: TRBD1 (5 bases). The J call is doubtful: the DNA matches TRBJ2-7 better. CDR1 SGHTS and CDR2 YDEGEE come from the germline V gene. The CDR3 runs 16 residues.

The chain carries TRBV2 and TRBJ2-5; TRBD2 aligns across 8 bases. The better agreement between TRBJ2-7 and the DNA end casts doubt on the J call. Germline CDR1 SNHLY, CDR2 FYNNEI. The CDR3 has 16 residues. The CDR3, as DNA: TGTGCCAGCAGTGAAGGCGGGAGGCAGGTGGCCTACGAGCAGTACTTC. Encoded protein: CASSEGGRQVAYEQYF.

This chain joins TRBV25-1 and TRBJ2-1, with 8 bases that match TRBD2. The V gene's germline CDR1 is MGHDK and CDR2 SYGVNS. J was trimmed by 7 bases and V by 1 base; bases with no gene match: 6. The CDR3 extends over 15 amino acids. The CDR3 is CASSESSGSWNEQFF. Here the CDR3 DNA reads TGTGCCAGCAGTGAATCGAGCGGGAGTTGGAATGAGCAGTTCTTC.

This clone was observed a single time. This chain uses TRBV2 with TRBJ2-1; tentatively, D is TRBD2 (7 bases). Trimming cost V 2 bases and J 11 bases, with 19 bases left between them. Germline CDR1 is SNHLY and CDR2 is FYNNEI. The CDR3 totals 15 residues. CDR3 bases: TGTGCCAGCAGTGAAAATGGTGAGGGGGGGGAGAAGCAGTTCTTC. This translates into CASSENGEGGEKQFF.

The rearrangement joins TRBV5-6 to TRBJ2-7; D might be TRBD1 (5 bases). V lost 0 bases and J lost 11, with 15 bases in between. The germline CDR1 and CDR2 sequences are SGHDT and YYEEEE. This CDR3 spans 13 amino acids. CDR3 protein: CASSLVGQGPKYF. The CDR3 nucleotides read TGTGCCAGCAGCTTGGTAGGGCAGGGCCCGAAGTACTTC.

The rearrangement joins TRBV7-3 to TRBJ2-2; no firm D call. This CDR3 is 14 amino acids long. The V gene's germline CDR1 is SGHTA and CDR2 FQGTGA. The V gene lost 2 bases and the J gene lost 6 bases, with 10 bases spanning the gap. The chain's CDR3 is CASSLVVSAGELFF. CDR3 nucleotides: TGTGCCAGCAGCTTAGTGGTCTCGGCCGGGGAGCTGTTTTTT.

The J gene is TRBJ2-7, the V gene TRBV28; 10 positions match TRBD1. The CDR3 totals 14 residues. V lost 7 bases and J lost 2; bases outside the gene matches: 5. Germline V lookup: CDR1 MDHEN, CDR2 SYDVKM. Here the CDR3 reads CASIPGQGPYEQYF. CDR3 nucleotides: TGTGCCAGCATCCCGGGACAGGGGCCCTACGAGCAGTACTTC.